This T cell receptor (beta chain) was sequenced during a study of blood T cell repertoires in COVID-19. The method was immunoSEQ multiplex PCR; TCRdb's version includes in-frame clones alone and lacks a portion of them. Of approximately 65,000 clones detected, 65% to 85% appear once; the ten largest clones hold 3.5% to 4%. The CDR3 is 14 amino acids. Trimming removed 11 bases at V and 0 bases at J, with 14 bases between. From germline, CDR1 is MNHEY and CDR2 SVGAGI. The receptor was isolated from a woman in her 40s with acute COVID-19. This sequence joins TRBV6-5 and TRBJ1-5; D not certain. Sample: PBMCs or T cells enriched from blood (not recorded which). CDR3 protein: CAARFSYSNQPQHF. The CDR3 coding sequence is TGTGCCGCCAGGTTCTCCTATAGCAATCAGCCCCAGCATTTT.